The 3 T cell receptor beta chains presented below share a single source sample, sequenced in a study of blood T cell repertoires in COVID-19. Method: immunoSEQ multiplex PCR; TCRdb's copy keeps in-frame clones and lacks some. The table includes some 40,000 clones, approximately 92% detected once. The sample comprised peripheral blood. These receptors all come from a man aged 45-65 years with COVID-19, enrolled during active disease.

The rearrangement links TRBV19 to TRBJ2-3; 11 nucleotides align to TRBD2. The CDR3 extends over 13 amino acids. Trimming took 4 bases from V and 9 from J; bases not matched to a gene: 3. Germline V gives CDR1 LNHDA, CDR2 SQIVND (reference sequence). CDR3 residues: CASSTGLAGTQYF. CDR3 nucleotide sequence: TGTGCCAGTAGTACCGGACTAGCGGGCACGCAGTATTTT.

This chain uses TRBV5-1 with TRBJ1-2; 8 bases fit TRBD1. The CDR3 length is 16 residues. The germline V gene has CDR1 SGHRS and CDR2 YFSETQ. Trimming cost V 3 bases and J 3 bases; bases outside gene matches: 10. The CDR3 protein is CASSSEGQDADYGYTF. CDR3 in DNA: TGCGCCAGCAGCTCCGAGGGACAGGACGCAGACTATGGCTACACCTTC.

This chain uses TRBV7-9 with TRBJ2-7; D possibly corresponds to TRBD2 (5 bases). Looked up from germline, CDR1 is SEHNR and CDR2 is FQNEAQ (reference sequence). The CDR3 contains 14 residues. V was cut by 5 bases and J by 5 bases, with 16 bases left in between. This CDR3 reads CASSPWAPGNEQYF. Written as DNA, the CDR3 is TGTGCCAGCAGCCCCTGGGCACCGGGAAACGAGCAGTACTTC.